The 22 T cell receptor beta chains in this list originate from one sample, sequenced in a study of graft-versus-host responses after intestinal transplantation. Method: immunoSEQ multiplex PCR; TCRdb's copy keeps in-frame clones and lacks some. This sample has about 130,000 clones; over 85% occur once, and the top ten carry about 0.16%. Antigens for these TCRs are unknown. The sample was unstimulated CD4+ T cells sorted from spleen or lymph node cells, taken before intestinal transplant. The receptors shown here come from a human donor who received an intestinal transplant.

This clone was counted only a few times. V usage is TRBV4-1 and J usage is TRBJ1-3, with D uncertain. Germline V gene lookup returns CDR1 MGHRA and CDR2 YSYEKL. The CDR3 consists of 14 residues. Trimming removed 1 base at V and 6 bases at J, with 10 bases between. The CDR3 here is CASSQVAGTNTIYF. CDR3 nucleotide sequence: TGCGCCAGCAGCCAAGTGGCCGGTACAAACACCATATATTTT.

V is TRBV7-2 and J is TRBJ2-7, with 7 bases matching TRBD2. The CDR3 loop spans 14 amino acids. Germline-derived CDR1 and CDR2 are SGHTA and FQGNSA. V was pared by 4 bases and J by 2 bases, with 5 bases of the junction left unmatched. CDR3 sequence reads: CASSSHGGAYEQYF. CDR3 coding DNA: TGTGCCAGCAGCTCCCATGGGGGGGCCTACGAGCAGTACTTC.

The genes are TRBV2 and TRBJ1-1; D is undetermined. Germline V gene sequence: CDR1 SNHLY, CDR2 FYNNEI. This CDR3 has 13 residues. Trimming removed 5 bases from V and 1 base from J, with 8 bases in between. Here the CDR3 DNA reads TGTGCCAGCAGTTTGGAGGGGAACACTGAAGCTTTCTTT. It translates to CASSLEGNTEAFF. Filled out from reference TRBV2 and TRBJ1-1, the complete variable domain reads EPEVTQTPSHQVTQMGQEVILRCVPISNHLYFYWYRQILGQKVEFLVSFYNNEISEKSEIFDDQFSVERPDGSNFTLKIRSTKLEDSAMYFCASSLEGNTEAFFGQGTRLTVV.

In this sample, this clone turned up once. The CDR3 DNA sequence: TGCAGCGTGGGTCAGGGTAGCGGGGGGGCCACAGATACGCAGTATTTT. Protein: CSVGQGSGGATDTQYF. The rearrangement joins TRBV29-1 to TRBJ2-3, with 11 bases lining up with TRBD2. The length of the CDR3 is 16 residues. In germline, CDR1 is SQVTM, CDR2 ANQGSEA. Germline trimming cut 6 bases from V and 2 bases from J; bases unmatched to any gene: 10.

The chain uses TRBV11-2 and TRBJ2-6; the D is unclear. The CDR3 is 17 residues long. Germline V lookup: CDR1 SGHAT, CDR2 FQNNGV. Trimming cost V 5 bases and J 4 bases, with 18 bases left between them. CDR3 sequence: CASSRFAVRVGANVLTF. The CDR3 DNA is TGTGCCAGCAGCCGTTTTGCGGTCCGTGTCGGGGCCAACGTCCTGACTTTC.

This CDR3 is CASGGQGSSYEQYF. CDR3 sequence (DNA): TGTGCTAGTGGTGGACAGGGTTCTTCCTACGAGCAGTACTTC. The chain employs TRBV12-5 and TRBJ2-7, with 8 bases fitting TRBD1. The germline gives CDR1 LGHNT, CDR2 FRNRAP. The CDR3 has 14 amino acids. With V trimmed by 5 bases and J by 1 base, 4 bases remained unmatched.

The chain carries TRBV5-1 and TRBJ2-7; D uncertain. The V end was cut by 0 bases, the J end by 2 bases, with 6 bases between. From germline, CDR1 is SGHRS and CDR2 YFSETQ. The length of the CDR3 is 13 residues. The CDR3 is CASSLAGTYEQYF. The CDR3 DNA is TGCGCCAGCAGCTTGGCCGGAACCTACGAGCAGTACTTC.

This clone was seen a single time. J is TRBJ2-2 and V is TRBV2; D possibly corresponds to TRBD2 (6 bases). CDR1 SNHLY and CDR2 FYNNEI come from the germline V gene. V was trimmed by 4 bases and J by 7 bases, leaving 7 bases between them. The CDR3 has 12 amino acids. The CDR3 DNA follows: TGTGCCAGCAGTGGGGGGGTCGGGGAGCTGTTTTTT. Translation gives CASSGGVGELFF. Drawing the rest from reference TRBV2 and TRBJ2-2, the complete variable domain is EPEVTQTPSHQVTQMGQEVILRCVPISNHLYFYWYRQILGQKVEFLVSFYNNEISEKSEIFDDQFSVERPDGSNFTLKIRSTKLEDSAMYFCASSGGVGELFFGEGSRLTVL.

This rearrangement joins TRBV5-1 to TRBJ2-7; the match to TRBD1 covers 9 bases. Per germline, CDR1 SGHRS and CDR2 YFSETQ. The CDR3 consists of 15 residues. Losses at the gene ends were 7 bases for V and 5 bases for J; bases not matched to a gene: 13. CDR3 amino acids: CASGLPGQGFDEQYF. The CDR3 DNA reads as TGCGCCAGCGGTTTGCCGGGACAGGGATTTGACGAGCAGTACTTC.

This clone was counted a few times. CDR3 bases: TGTGCCAGTAGTACAACAGGGGGTAATTCACCCCTCCACTTT. It yields the protein CASSTTGGNSPLHF. The rearrangement uses TRBV19 and TRBJ1-6, with 8 bases lining up with TRBD1. The V and J ends lost 4 bases and 6 bases, in that order; junction bases with no gene match: 2. CDR3 length: 14 amino acids. Germline loops: CDR1 LNHDA, CDR2 SQIVND (reference sequence).

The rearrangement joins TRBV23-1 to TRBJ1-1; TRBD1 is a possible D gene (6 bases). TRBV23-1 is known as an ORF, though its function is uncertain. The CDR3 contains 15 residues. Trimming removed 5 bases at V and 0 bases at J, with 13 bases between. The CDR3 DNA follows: TGCGCCAGCAGTAACCACAGGGCTCTGAACACTGAAGCTTTCTTT. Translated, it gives CASSNHRALNTEAFF.

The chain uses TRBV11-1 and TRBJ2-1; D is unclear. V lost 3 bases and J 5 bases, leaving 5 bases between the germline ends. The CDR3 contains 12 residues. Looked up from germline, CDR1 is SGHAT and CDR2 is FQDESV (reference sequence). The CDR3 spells CASSFRDNEQFF. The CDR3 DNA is TGTGCCAGCAGCTTTCGCGACAATGAGCAGTTCTTC.

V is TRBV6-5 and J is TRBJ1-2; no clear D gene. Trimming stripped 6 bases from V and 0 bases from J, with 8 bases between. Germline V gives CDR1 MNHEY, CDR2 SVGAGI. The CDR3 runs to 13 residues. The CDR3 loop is CASRGRANYGYTF. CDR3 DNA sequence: TGTGCCAGCAGGGGCCGAGCTAACTATGGCTACACCTTC.

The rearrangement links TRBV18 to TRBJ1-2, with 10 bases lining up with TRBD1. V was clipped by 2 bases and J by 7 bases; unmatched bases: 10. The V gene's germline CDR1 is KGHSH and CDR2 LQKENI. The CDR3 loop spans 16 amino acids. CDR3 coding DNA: TGTGCCAGCTCACCAGTAGAAGGACAGGGGGTTGGTGGCTACACCTTC. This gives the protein CASSPVEGQGVGGYTF.

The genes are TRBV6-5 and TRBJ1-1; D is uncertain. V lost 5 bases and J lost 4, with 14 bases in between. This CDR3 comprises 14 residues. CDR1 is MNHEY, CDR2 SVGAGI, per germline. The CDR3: CASSERWGGTEAFF. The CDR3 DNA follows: TGTGCCAGCAGTGAACGTTGGGGAGGCACTGAAGCTTTCTTT.

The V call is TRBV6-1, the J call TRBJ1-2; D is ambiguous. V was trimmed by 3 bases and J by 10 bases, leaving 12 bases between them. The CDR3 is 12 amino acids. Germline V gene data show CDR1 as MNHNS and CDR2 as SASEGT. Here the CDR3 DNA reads TGTGCCAGCAGTGAGAGCCGAGTAGTCTACACCTTC. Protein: CASSESRVVYTF.

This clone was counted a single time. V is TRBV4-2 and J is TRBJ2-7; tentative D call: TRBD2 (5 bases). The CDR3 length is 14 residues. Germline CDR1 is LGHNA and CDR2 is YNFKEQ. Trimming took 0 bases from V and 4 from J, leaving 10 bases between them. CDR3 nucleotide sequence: TGTGCCAGCAGCCAAGAAGCCGTAGCGTACGAGCAGTACTTC. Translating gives CASSQEAVAYEQYF.

The CDR3 nucleotides read TGTGCCAGCCAGATAGCGGGGGGGCCGCTTGAGCAGTTCTTC. Amino acid sequence: CASQIAGGPLEQFF. This chain joins TRBV18 and TRBJ2-1; 11 nucleotides line up with TRBD2. The germline V gene has CDR1 KGHSH and CDR2 LQKENI. The CDR3 has 14 residues. V was pared by 8 bases and J by 9 bases, with 9 bases of the junction left unmatched.

The CDR3 sequence is CATSRAGRVGSNQPQHF. DNA for the CDR3: TGTGCCACCAGCAGAGCTGGCCGCGTGGGGAGCAATCAGCCCCAGCATTTT. This chain joins TRBV15 and TRBJ1-5; the D is unclear. The CDR3 consists of 17 residues. With 1 base removed from V and 1 base from J, the gap between germline ends came to 14 bases. Germline loops: CDR1 LNHNV, CDR2 YYDKDF (reference sequence).

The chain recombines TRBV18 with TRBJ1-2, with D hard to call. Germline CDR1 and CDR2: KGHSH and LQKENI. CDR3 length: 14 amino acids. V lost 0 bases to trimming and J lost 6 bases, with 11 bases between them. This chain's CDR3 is CASSPPGYIDGYTF. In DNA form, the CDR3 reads TGTGCCAGCTCACCACCAGGGTATATCGATGGCTACACCTTC.

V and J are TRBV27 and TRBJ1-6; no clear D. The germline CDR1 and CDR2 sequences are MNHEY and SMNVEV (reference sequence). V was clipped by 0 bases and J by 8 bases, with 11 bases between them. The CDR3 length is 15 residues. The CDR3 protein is CASSLSGQIYSPLHF. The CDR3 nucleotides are TGTGCCAGCAGTTTATCCGGGCAGATCTATTCACCCCTCCACTTT.

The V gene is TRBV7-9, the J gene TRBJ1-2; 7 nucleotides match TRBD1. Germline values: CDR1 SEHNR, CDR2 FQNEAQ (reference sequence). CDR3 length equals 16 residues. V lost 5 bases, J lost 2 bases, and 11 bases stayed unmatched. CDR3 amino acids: CASSPIFDRANYGYTF. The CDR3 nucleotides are TGTGCCAGCAGCCCGATATTTGACAGGGCCAACTATGGCTACACCTTC.